Listed here are 10 T cell receptor beta chains from one sample, sequenced in a study of T cells in Graves' hyperthyroidism and ophthalmopathy. RNA transcripts were the template for amplifying TCR beta CDR3 regions. With the HTBI primer set, the TCR CDR3 went through a first round of RT-PCR. MiXCR, applied by TCRdb to the multiplex PCR reads, yields one record per CDR3 protein. The table records roughly 580,000 distinct CDR3 sequences, 14% of them present only once. Sequencing was carried out using blood. These receptors all come from a woman younger than 45 with Graves' hyperthyroidism that later progressed to Graves' ophthalmopathy.

This clonotype was counted many times. The rearrangement uses TRBV12-3 or TRBV12-4 and TRBJ2-4; 7 nucleotides agree with TRBD1. Trimming at V came to 5 bases and at J to 8 bases, leaving 6 bases not matched to a gene. CDR3 length equals 13 residues. This chain's CDR3 is CASSQGTVDIQYF. DNA for the CDR3: TGTGCCAGCAGTCAGGGGACAGTGGACATTCAGTACTTC.

The chain uses TRBV6-1 and TRBJ2-7; TRBD2 is a possible D gene (5 bases). This CDR3 region has 17 residues. V was clipped by 5 bases and J by 5 bases, with 25 bases between them. The germline V gene encodes CDR1 MNHNS and CDR2 SASEGT. The CDR3 nucleotides are TGTGCCAGCAGTTCCCGTGCTAATCCGGGCCTCGGGGACGAGCAGTACTTC. Protein sequence: CASSSRANPGLGDEQYF.

The V gene is TRBV6-6, the J gene TRBJ2-7; D is possibly TRBD2 (6 bases). The CDR3 consists of 15 residues. The germline V gene encodes CDR1 MNHNY and CDR2 SVGAGI (reference sequence). Trimming removed 0 bases from V and 3 bases from J, with 12 bases in between. In DNA form, the CDR3 reads TGTGCCAGCAGTTACTCGGGGGGAGGTGACTACGAGCAGTACTTC. Its translation: CASSYSGGGDYEQYF.

This clonotype was recorded a few times. Sequence at one end of the junction differs from germline and may be a read error. The chain carries TRBV19 and TRBJ2-1; D gene uncertain. The germline V gene has CDR1 LNHDA and CDR2 SQIVND (reference sequence). The CDR3 has 14 amino acids. The CDR3 sequence is CASSVSISYNKQFF. The CDR3 coding sequence is TGTGCCAGTAGTGTGTCTATCTCCTACAATAAGCAGTTCTTC.

This chain connects TRBV5-6 to TRBJ1-2; D possibly corresponds to TRBD1 (5 bases). The CDR3 spans 14 residues. Germline-derived CDR1 and CDR2 are SGHDT and YYEEEE. The ends were cut back, 6 bases at V and 7 bases at J, with 19 bases in the middle. CDR3 region: CASTHVTGQGGYTF. The CDR3, as DNA: TGTGCCAGCACCCATGTTACGGGGCAGGGTGGCTACACCTTC.

The CDR3, as DNA: TGTGCCAGCGCCAAAGTTAGCGTTATGCACAATGAGCAGTTCTTC. It encodes CASAKVSVMHNEQFF. The chain uses TRBV6-1 and TRBJ2-1, with D perhaps matching TRBD2 (5 bases). Germline lookup yields CDR1 MNHNS and CDR2 SASEGT. The CDR3 has 15 residues. V lost 8 bases and J lost 5, with 19 bases in between.

This clonotype came up many times. The chain combines TRBV10-3 with TRBJ1-5; D gene unclear. This CDR3 region has 15 residues. The germline CDR1 and CDR2 sequences are ENHRY and SYGVKD. V gave up 0 bases and J gave up 2 bases, with 8 bases separating them. As DNA, the CDR3 is TGTGCCATCAGTGAGTCGAACCCGGGCAATCAGCCCCAGCATTTT. It encodes CAISESNPGNQPQHF.

This clonotype has ten or more counts. The chain is built from TRBV7-3 and TRBJ2-3; D possibly corresponds to TRBD2 (6 bases). The CDR3 sequence is 13 residues long. Trimming stripped 2 bases from V and 8 bases from J, with 11 bases between. CDR1 and CDR2 from the germline V gene are SGHTA and FQGTGA. In nucleotides, the CDR3 is TGTGCCAGCAGCTTAGAACTAGCTGGTACGCAGTATTTT. Its translation: CASSLELAGTQYF.

The J gene is TRBJ1-3, the V gene TRBV18; D call uncertain. CDR1 is KGHSH and CDR2 is LQKENI in the germline V gene. This CDR3 is 16 amino acids long. The V end was cut by 2 bases, the J end by 0 bases, with 11 bases between. Here the CDR3 reads CASSPSAALSGNTIYF. The CDR3 coding sequence is TGTGCCAGCTCACCATCTGCGGCACTCTCTGGAAACACCATATATTTT.

This clonotype has just a few counts. The V gene is TRBV29-1, the J gene TRBJ1-3, with 11 bases aligning to TRBD1. Germline V gives CDR1 SQVTM, CDR2 ANQGSEA. Unmatched junction bases numbered 4, after V lost 6 bases and J lost 3 bases. The CDR3 extends over 14 amino acids. CDR3 loop: CSVWTGGFGNTIYF. The CDR3 bases are TGCAGCGTCTGGACAGGGGGCTTTGGAAACACCATATATTTT.